This TCR beta chain stems from a study of blood T cell repertoires in COVID-19. Study overall: COVID-19 samples from acute and convalescent phases originated in the United States, Italy and Spain. The cDNA or gDNA used as material had been derived from T cells, B-cell-depleted T cells, or PBMCs.

Original data processing: How many nucleated cells were present was estimated from reference gene primer amplification. Here immunoSEQ multiplex PCR was the method, and the copy in TCRdb shows in-frame clones only, minus some. V and J calls and clone size come straight from that table; D and trimming were deduced from the DNA. The profile shows 90,000 to 120,000 clones, approximately 87% of them singletons. This CDR3 comprises 16 residues. Per germline, CDR1 KGHDR and CDR2 SFDVKD. The ends lost 5 bases at V and 9 bases at J; junction bases unmatched: 15. This clonotype was obtained from a man aged 45-65 years with acute or convalescent COVID-19. Source material: peripheral blood. The chain is built from TRBV24-1 and TRBJ2-7; 10 bases fit TRBD1. CDR3 DNA sequence: TGTGCCACCAGTGTGGGACCGGGACAGGGGTCCCAATGGCAGTACTTC. Translation: CATSVGPGQGSQWQYF.